Each of the 10 T cell receptor beta chains below was sequenced from the same sample in a study of vaccination and CD4 T cells after COVID-19. Treatment defined: roughly 11-day PBMC culture with coronavirus spike peptide pools or control peptides (ViraFEST assay). An Oncomine TCR Beta short-read assay was used to sequence the DNA from cultured CD4+ T cells. TCRdb fed the PCR reads into MiXCR, producing one record per CDR3 protein. The sample lists more than 7,500 distinct CDR3 sequences, around 55% occurring once. These receptors lack a known antigen. Sequencing was performed on CD4+ T cells from blood, cultured in vitro. The receptors stem from a human donor who had recovered from COVID-19.

V is TRBV18 and J is TRBJ1-1; D remains unclear. This CDR3 has 13 residues. V lost 0 bases and J lost 7, with 9 bases in between. The germline CDR1 and CDR2 sequences are KGHSH and LQKENI. CDR3 DNA: TGTGCCAGCTCACCACCGGACGTATTTGAAGCTTTCTTT. Its translation: CASSPPDVFEAFF.

Concerning this clonotype: This sequence may be a read error, since a much larger clone differs from it by one base. The CDR3 does not close with the conserved phenylalanine or tryptophan, likely indicating a read error. The chain carries TRBV7-2 and TRBJ1-2; D perhaps matches TRBD1 (5 bases). CDR1 and CDR2 (germline): SGHTA, FQGNSA. The CDR3 covers 13 residues. The V gene lost 0 bases and the J gene lost 8 bases, with 10 bases spanning the gap. This chain's CDR3 is CASSLASQVGYTL. DNA of the CDR3: TGTGCCAGCAGCTTAGCTTCACAGGTGGGCTACACCCTC.

The chain employs TRBV20-1 and TRBJ2-1; the match to TRBD2 covers 11 bases. V trimming: 5 bases; J trimming: 10 bases; junction bases outside the gene matches: 10. The CDR3 runs to 14 residues. From germline, CDR1 is DFQATT and CDR2 SNEGSKA (reference sequence). This chain's CDR3 is CSAAISGRAREQFF. For the CDR3, the DNA is TGCAGTGCTGCGATTAGCGGGAGGGCACGCGAGCAGTTCTTC.

The J gene is TRBJ2-7, the V gene TRBV24-1; D is undetermined. The CDR3 has 14 residues. The V and J ends lost 4 bases and 3 bases respectively, with 12 bases between them. Germline CDR1 KGHDR, CDR2 SFDVKD. CDR3 protein: CATSDPLNGYEQYF. DNA for the CDR3: TGTGCCACCAGTGACCCCCTCAACGGCTACGAGCAGTACTTC.

This clonotype was observed a few times. The V and J genes are TRBV6-1 and TRBJ1-2; 7 nucleotides agree with TRBD1. The germline V gene encodes CDR1 MNHNS and CDR2 SASEGT. This CDR3 has 12 residues. With 5 bases clipped from V and 12 bases from J, the junction kept 9 bases outside the gene matches. This CDR3 reads CASSRSDRVDTF. The CDR3, as DNA: TGTGCCAGCAGTCGGTCCGACAGGGTCGACACCTTC.

CDR3 residues: CASSIGGRVNTEAFF. The CDR3 coding sequence is TGTGCCAGTAGTATAGGAGGTCGGGTGAACACTGAAGCTTTCTTT. The rearrangement joins TRBV19 to TRBJ1-1; no firm D call. With 1 base removed from V and 0 bases from J, the gap between germline ends came to 9 bases. CDR3 length equals 15 residues. Germline V lookup: CDR1 LNHDA, CDR2 SQIVND (reference sequence).

The rearrangement joins TRBV6-1 to TRBJ2-2; 10 bases line up with TRBD2. The CDR3 extends over 15 amino acids. Germline V gives CDR1 MNHNS, CDR2 SASEGT. J was trimmed by 5 bases and V by 6 bases; bases with no gene match: 6. The DNA for the CDR3 is TGTGCCAGCAGCGGTAGCGGGAGGATTACCGGGGAGCTGTTTTTT. Encoded protein: CASSGSGRITGELFF.

The V call is TRBV30, the J call TRBJ2-2, with 9 bases aligning to TRBD2. Looked up from germline, CDR1 is GTSNPN and CDR2 is SVGIG (reference sequence). J was trimmed by 4 bases and V by 1 base; bases with no gene match: 7. The CDR3 has 16 residues. The CDR3 sequence: CAWSGIAGVLTGELFF. The DNA for the CDR3 is TGTGCCTGGAGTGGTATAGCGGGGGTGCTCACCGGGGAGCTGTTTTTT.

This clonotype was observed a handful of times. In DNA form, the CDR3 reads TGTGCCAGCAGCTCATGGGGGCTGAACACTGAAGCTTTCTTT. This gives the protein CASSSWGLNTEAFF. The genes are TRBV7-2 and TRBJ1-1; tentatively, D is TRBD1 (6 bases). The CDR3 spans 14 residues. V gave up 4 bases and J gave up 0 bases, with 9 bases separating them. CDR1 and CDR2 from the germline V gene are SGHTA and FQGNSA.

This chain uses TRBV5-6 with TRBJ1-1; D gene uncertain. The CDR3 is 14 residues long. Germline V lookup: CDR1 SGHDT, CDR2 YYEEEE. Trimming removed 0 bases from V and 2 bases from J, with 8 bases in between. The CDR3 nucleotides are TGTGCCAGCAGCTTGGGCCAGCCTAACACTGAAGCTTTCTTT. It encodes CASSLGQPNTEAFF.